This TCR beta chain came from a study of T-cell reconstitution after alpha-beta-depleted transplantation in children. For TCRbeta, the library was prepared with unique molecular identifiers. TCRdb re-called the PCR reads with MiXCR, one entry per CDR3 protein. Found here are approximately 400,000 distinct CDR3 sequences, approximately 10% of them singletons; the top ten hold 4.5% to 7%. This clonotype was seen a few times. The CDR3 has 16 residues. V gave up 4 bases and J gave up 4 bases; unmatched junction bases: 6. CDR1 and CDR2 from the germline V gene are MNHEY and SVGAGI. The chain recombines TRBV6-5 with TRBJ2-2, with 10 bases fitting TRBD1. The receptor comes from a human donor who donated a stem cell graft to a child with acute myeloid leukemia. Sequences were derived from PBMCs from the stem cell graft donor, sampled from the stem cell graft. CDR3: CASSSTRDRGTGELFF. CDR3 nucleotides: TGTGCCAGCAGTTCAACCCGGGACAGGGGCACCGGGGAGCTGTTTTTT.